Listed here are 5 T cell receptor beta chains from one sample, sequenced in a study of tumor-infiltrating lymphocytes in localized non-small cell lung cancer. Clones were sequenced by immunoSEQ multiplex PCR, and TCRdb holds only the in-frame ones, with some missing. The sample contains 7,000 to 9,500 clones, 70% to 85% of which appear only once. Sequenced sample: lung tumor tissue. The receptors here all came from a human donor with non-small cell lung cancer.

The genes are TRBV7-6 and TRBJ2-5, with D uncertain. This CDR3 is built from 15 residues. Deletions cut 0 bases from V and 1 base from J, with 9 bases between. Germline CDR1 SGHVS, CDR2 FNYEAQ. The CDR3 reads CASSLARTTQETQYF. Here the CDR3 DNA reads TGTGCCAGCAGCTTAGCCCGTACGACCCAAGAGACCCAGTACTTC.

The chain carries TRBV5-6 and TRBJ1-2; D is unclear. There are 11 residues in the CDR3. Looked up from germline, CDR1 is SGHDT and CDR2 is YYEEEE. V dropped 0 bases and J dropped 8 bases, with 5 bases sitting between them. The CDR3 DNA is TGTGCCAGCAGCTTGGGCGTGGGCTACACCTTC. Protein: CASSLGVGYTF.

This chain joins TRBV6-4 and TRBJ1-1; D may be TRBD1 (5 bases). The germline V and J ends were trimmed by 5 bases and 0 bases, with 16 bases remaining between them. The CDR3 loop spans 16 amino acids. Germline V gene lookup returns CDR1 MRHNA and CDR2 SNTAGT. The CDR3 loop is CASSRGRDQMNTEAFF. In DNA, the CDR3 is TGTGCCAGCAGTAGGGGCCGAGATCAAATGAACACTGAAGCTTTCTTT.

This chain links TRBV5-1 with TRBJ1-1; D gene uncertain. The germline V and J ends were trimmed by 0 bases and 8 bases, with 5 bases remaining between them. This CDR3 region has 11 residues. Germline CDR1 and CDR2: SGHRS and YFSETQ. The CDR3, as DNA: TGCGCCAGCAGCTTGGTGTCAGAAGCTTTCTTT. Amino acids: CASSLVSEAFF.

This clone has just a few counts. The V call is TRBV6-6, the J call TRBJ2-7; D uncertain. Germline lookup yields CDR1 MNHNY and CDR2 SVGAGI (reference sequence). V was cut by 8 bases and J by 1 base, with 9 bases left in between. This CDR3 is built from 12 residues. The CDR3 DNA is TGTGCCAGCCGCACCCAATCCTACGAGCAGTACTTC. As protein: CASRTQSYEQYF.